This T cell receptor beta chain was captured by sequencing in a study of OX40 agonist ivuxolimab in advanced cancers. Comment on this clone: Its target is unknown.

Notes on the study in general: Partial responders at 0.1-3.0 mg/kg had among the lowest clonal expansion. Averaging showed that CD8+ T cells had more expanded clones than CD4+ did.

Sequencing was performed with immunoSEQ multiplex PCR; in TCRdb, only in-frame clones are kept and a portion is missing. The data show about 61,000 clones, around 88% seen once. This CDR3 comprises 14 residues. V lost 4 bases to trimming and J lost 2 bases, with 13 bases between them. The germline gives CDR1 SGHTS, CDR2 YDEGEE. The sample consisted of CD4+ or CD8+ T cells sorted from blood, taken in a trial of the OX40 agonist ivuxolimab. The rearrangement joins TRBV5-8 to TRBJ2-7; a weak D match, TRBD1 (6 bases). The sequence was obtained from an adult with an advanced solid tumor such as melanoma, head and neck, liver or kidney cancer. Written as DNA, the CDR3 is TGTGCCAGCAGCCTCCCGGACAGTCCCTACGAGCAGTACTTC. This codes for CASSLPDSPYEQYF.